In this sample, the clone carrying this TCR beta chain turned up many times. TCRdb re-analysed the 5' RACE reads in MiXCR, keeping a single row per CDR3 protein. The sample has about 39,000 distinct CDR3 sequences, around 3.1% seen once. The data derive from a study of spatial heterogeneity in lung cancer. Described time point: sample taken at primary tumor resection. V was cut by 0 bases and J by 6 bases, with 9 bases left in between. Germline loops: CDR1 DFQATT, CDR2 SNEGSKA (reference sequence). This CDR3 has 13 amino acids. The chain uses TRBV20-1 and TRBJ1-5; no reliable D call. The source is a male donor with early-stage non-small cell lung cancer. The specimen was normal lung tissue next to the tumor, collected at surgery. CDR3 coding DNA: TGCAGTGCTAGAGATCGAAGGGCTCAGCCCCAGCATTTT. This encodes CSARDRRAQPQHF.